This TCR beta chain was sequenced for a study of Graves' ophthalmopathy and Graves' hyperthyroidism. RNA transcripts were the source from which TCR beta CDR3 regions were amplified. HTBI primers served in a first-round RT-PCR, which a second-round multiplex PCR followed. MiXCR, run by TCRdb on the multiplex PCR reads, gives a single entry per CDR3 protein. Of about 590,000 distinct CDR3 sequences listed, about 35% are singletons. Trimming at V came to 0 bases and at J to 7 bases, leaving 3 bases not matched to a gene. The germline V gene has CDR1 MNHNY and CDR2 SVGAGI (reference sequence). The CDR3 consists of 15 residues.

The sample taken for sequencing was peripheral blood or thyroid tissue (not recorded which). The origin of this receptor is an adult man with Graves' hyperthyroidism. The chain combines TRBV6-6 with TRBJ1-5, with 10 nucleotides matching TRBD1. The CDR3 nucleotides read TGTGCCAGCAGTTACTCGATGACAGGGGGCCAGCCCCAGCATTTT. It translates to CASSYSMTGGQPQHF.